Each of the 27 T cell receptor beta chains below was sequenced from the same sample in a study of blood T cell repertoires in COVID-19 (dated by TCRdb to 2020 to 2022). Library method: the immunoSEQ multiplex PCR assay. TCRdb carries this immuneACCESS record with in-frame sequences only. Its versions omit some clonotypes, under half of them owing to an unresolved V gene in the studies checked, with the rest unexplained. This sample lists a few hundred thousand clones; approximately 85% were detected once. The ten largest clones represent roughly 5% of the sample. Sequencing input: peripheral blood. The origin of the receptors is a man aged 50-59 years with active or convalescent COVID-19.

The CDR3 DNA follows: TGTGCCAGCAGCGTAGTTGCGGGACGAAGCTACGAGCAGTACTTC. Amino acids: CASSVVAGRSYEQYF. J is TRBJ2-7 and V is TRBV9; D may be TRBD2 (6 bases). From germline, CDR1 is SGDLS and CDR2 YYNGEE. V lost 0 bases, J lost 3 bases, and 13 bases lay in between. This CDR3 is 15 amino acids long.

CDR3 sequence (DNA): TGTGCCAGCAGCTTAGGAGGGTTTAGCTACACCTTC. Protein: CASSLGGFSYTF. The genes are TRBV7-9 and TRBJ1-2, with no clear D. The CDR3 runs 12 residues. Trimming cost V 1 base and J 9 bases, with 9 bases left between them. CDR1 SEHNR and CDR2 FQNEAQ come from the germline V gene (reference sequence). Using reference TRBV7-9 and TRBJ1-2 for the parts outside the CDR3, the full variable domain is DTGVSQNPRHKITKRGQNVTFRCDPISEHNRLYWYRQTLGQGPEFLTYFQNEAQLEKSRLLSDRFSAERPKGSFSTLEIQRTEQGDSAMYLCASSLGGFSYTFGSGTRLTVV.

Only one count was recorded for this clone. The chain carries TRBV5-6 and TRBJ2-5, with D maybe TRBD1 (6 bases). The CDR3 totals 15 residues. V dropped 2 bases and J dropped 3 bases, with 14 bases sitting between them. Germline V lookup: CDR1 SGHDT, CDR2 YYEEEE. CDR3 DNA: TGTGCCAGCAGCTTTAAGGGGACAAATAAAGAGACCCAGTACTTC. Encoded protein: CASSFKGTNKETQYF.

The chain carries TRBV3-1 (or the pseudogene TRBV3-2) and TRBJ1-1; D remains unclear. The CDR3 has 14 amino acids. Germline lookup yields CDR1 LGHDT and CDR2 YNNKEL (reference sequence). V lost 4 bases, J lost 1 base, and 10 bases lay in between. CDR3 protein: CASSLREENTEAFF. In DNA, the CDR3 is TGTGCCAGCAGCCTGAGGGAGGAGAACACTGAAGCTTTCTTT.

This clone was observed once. CDR3 protein: CASSLASGTRDEQFF. CDR3 sequence (DNA): TGTGCCAGCAGCTTAGCCTCCGGGACAAGGGATGAGCAGTTCTTC. The V and J genes are TRBV7-9 and TRBJ2-1, with D perhaps TRBD1 (6 bases). V shed 0 bases and J shed 8 bases, with 14 bases lying between them. This CDR3 contains 15 residues. Germline assignment: CDR1 SEHNR and CDR2 FQNEAQ (reference sequence).

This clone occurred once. CDR3 nucleotide sequence: TGTGCCAGCAGCGTAGCCCCGACAGGGGGGGACTATGGCTACACCTTC. This gives the protein CASSVAPTGGDYGYTF. V and J are TRBV9 and TRBJ1-2; 9 positions match TRBD1. The CDR3 runs 16 residues. Per the germline V gene, CDR1 is SGDLS and CDR2 is YYNGEE. V was pared by 0 bases and J by 3 bases, with 6 bases of the junction left unmatched.

The CDR3 spells CASSYSNRVNIQYF. The CDR3 coding sequence is TGTGCCAGCAGTTACTCGAACAGGGTCAACATTCAGTACTTC. The chain uses TRBV6-5 and TRBJ2-4; maybe TRBD1 (6 bases). V lost 0 bases, J lost 7 bases, and 10 bases lay in between. The CDR3 runs to 14 residues. CDR1 MNHEY and CDR2 SVGAGI come from the germline V gene.

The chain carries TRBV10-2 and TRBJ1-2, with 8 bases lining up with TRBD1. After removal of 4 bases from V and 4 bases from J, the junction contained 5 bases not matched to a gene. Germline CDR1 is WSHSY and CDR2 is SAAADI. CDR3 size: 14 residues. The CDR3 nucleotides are TGCGCCAGCAGTGTACAGGGGGTCGGCTATGGCTACACCTTC. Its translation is CASSVQGVGYGYTF.

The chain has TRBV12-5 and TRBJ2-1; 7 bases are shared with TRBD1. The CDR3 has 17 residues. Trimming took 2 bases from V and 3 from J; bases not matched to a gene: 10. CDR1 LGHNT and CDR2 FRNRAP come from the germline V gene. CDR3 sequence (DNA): TGTGCTAGTGGTTTGACACCGACAGGGCTCCTCTACAATGAGCAGTTCTTC. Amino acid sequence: CASGLTPTGLLYNEQFF.

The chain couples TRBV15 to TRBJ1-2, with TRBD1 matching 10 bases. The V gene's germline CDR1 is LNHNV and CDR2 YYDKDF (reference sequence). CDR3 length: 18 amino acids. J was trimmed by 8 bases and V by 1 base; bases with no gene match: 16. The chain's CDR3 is CATSRGGGTGALLGGYTF. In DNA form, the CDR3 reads TGTGCCACCAGCAGAGGGGGTGGGACAGGGGCCCTCCTAGGGGGCTACACCTTC. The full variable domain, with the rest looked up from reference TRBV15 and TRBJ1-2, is DAMVIQNPRYQVTQFGKPVTLSCSQTLNHNVMYWYQQKSSQAPKLLFHYYDKDFNNEADTPDNFQSRRPNTSFCFLDIRSPGLGDTAMYLCATSRGGGTGALLGGYTFGSGTRLTVV.

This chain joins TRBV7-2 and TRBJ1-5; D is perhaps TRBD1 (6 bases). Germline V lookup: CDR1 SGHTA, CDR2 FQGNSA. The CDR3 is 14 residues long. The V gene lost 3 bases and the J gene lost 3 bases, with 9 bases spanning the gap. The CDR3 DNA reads TGTGCCAGCAGCTTCCGGGACAACAATCAGCCCCAGCATTTT. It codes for CASSFRDNNQPQHF.

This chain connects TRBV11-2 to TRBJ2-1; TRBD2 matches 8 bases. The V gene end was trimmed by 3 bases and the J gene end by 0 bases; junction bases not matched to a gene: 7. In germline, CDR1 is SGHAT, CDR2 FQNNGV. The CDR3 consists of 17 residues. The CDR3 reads CASSLWGSGSSYNEQFF. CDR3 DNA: TGTGCCAGCAGCTTGTGGGGGAGCGGGAGCTCCTACAATGAGCAGTTCTTC.

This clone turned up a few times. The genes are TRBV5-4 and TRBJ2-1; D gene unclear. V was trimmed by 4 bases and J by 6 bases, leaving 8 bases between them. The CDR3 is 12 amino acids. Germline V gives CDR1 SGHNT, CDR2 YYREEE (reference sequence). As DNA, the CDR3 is TGTGCCAGCAGCCGGTACGGCAATGAGCAGTTCTTC. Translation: CASSRYGNEQFF.

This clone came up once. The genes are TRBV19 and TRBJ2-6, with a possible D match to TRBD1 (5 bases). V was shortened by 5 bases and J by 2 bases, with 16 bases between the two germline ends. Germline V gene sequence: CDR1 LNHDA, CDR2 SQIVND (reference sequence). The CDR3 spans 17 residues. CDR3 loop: CASSFPGLRAGANVLTF. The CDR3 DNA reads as TGTGCCAGTAGTTTCCCAGGGTTAAGGGCTGGGGCCAACGTCCTGACTTTC. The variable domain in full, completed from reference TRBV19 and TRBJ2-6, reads DGGITQSPKYLFRKEGQNVTLSCEQNLNHDAMYWYRQDPGQGLRLIYYSQIVNDFQKGDIAEGYSVSREKKESFPLTVTSAQKNPTAFYLCASSFPGLRAGANVLTFGAGSRLTVL.

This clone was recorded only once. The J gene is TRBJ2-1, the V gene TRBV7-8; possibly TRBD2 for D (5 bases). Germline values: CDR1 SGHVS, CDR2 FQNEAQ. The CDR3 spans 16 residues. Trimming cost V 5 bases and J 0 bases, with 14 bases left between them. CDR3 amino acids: CASSPWGAGSYNEQFF. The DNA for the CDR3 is TGTGCCAGCAGCCCCTGGGGAGCAGGCTCCTACAATGAGCAGTTCTTC.

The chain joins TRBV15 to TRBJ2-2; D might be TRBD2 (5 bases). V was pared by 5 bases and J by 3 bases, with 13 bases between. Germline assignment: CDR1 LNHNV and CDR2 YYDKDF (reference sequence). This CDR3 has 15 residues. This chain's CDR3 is CATSRMDWDTGELFF. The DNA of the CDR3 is TGTGCCACCAGCCGCATGGACTGGGACACCGGGGAGCTGTTTTTT.

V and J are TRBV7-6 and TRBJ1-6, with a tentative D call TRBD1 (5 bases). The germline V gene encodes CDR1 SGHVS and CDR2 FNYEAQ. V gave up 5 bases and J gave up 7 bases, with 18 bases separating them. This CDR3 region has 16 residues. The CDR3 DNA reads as TGTGCCAGCAGCCAACTTACAGGCGGCGCGAATTCACCCCTCCACTTT. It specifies CASSQLTGGANSPLHF.

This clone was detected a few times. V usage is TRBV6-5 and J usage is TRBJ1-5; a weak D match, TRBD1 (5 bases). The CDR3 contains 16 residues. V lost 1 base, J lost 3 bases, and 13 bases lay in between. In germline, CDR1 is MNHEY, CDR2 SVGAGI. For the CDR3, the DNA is TGTGCCAGCAGTTACTTGGGACTGCATCCCAATCAGCCCCAGCATTTT. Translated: CASSYLGLHPNQPQHF.

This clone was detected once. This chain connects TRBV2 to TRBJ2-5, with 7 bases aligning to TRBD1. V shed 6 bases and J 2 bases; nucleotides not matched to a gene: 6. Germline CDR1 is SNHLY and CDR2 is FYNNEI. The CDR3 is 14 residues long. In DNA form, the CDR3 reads TGTGCCAGCAGATTACCGGGACAGCAAGAGACCCAGTACTTC. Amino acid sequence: CASRLPGQQETQYF.

In nucleotides, the CDR3 is TGTGCCAGCAGTAGCGCAGGGTACACTCAGCCCCAGCATTTT. Translation: CASSSAGYTQPQHF. The chain links TRBV6-5 to TRBJ1-5; a possible D gene is TRBD1 (5 bases). V gave up 5 bases and J gave up 6 bases, with 14 bases separating them. The CDR3 is 14 residues long. Germline V gene data show CDR1 as MNHEY and CDR2 as SVGAGI.

CDR3 nucleotide sequence: TGTGCCAGCAGCTTGGCCCCGGGACAGTCCTCTGGAAACACCATATATTTT. Its protein is CASSLAPGQSSGNTIYF. The gene calls are TRBV5-6 and TRBJ1-3, with 7 bases matching TRBD1. V trimming: 0 bases; J trimming: 0 bases; junction bases outside the gene matches: 6. The CDR3 sequence is 17 residues long. Germline V CDR1 and CDR2: SGHDT, YYEEEE.

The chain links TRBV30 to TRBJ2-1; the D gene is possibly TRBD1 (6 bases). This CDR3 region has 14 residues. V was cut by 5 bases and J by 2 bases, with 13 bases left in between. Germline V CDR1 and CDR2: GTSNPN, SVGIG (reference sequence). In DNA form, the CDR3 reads TGTGCCTGGGAGGTAGGGGGACCCTACAATGAGCAGTTCTTC. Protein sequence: CAWEVGGPYNEQFF.

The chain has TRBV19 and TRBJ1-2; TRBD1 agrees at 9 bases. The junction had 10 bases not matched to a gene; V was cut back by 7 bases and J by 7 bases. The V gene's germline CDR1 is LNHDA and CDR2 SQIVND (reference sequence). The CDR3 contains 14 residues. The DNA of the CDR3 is TGTGCCAGTATTGGGGACAGGGTGGGCACTGGCTACACCTTC. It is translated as CASIGDRVGTGYTF.

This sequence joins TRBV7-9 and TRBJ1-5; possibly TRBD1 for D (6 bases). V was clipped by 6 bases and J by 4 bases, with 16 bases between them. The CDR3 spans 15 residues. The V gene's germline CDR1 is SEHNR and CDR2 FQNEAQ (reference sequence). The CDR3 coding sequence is TGTGCCAGCAGGAGAATAAGGACAGCGAATCAGCCCCAGCATTTT. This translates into CASRRIRTANQPQHF.

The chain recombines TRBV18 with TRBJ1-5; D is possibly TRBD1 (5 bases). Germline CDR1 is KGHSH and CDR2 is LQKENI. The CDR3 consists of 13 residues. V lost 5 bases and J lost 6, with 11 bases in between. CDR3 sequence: CASSGGNLQPQHF. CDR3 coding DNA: TGTGCCAGCTCAGGGGGGAACCTTCAGCCCCAGCATTTT. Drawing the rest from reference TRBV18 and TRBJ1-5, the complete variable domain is NAGVMQNPRHLVRRRGQEARLRCSPMKGHSHVYWYRQLPEEGLKFMVYLQKENIIDESGMPKERFSAEFPKEGPSILRIQQVVRGDSAAYFCASSGGNLQPQHFGDGTRLSIL.

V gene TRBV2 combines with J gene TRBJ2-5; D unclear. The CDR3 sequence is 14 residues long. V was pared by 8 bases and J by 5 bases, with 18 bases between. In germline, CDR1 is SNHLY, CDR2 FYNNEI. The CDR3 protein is CASHARGKSETQYF. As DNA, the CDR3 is TGTGCCAGCCATGCCCGTGGCAAGTCGGAGACCCAGTACTTC. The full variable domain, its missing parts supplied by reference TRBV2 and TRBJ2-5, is EPEVTQTPSHQVTQMGQEVILRCVPISNHLYFYWYRQILGQKVEFLVSFYNNEISEKSEIFDDQFSVERPDGSNFTLKIRSTKLEDSAMYFCASHARGKSETQYFGPGTRLLVL.

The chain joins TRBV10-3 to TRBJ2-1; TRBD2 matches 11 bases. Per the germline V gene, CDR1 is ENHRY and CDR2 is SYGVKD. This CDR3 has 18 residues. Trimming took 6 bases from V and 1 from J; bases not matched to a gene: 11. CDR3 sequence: CAIRALTSGKRSYNEQFF. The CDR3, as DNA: TGTGCCATCAGGGCCCTGACTAGCGGGAAAAGGTCCTACAATGAGCAGTTCTTC.